This is a list of T cell receptor beta chains from one sample in a study of cytomegalovirus exposure and HLA in healthy donors. The method was immunoSEQ multiplex PCR; TCRdb's version includes in-frame clones alone and lacks a portion of them. The top ten clones hold about 13% of a sample with about 150,000 clones, approximately 80% of them seen once. Sequenced sample: PBMCs. The receptor set was obtained from a man aged 25 to 45 in good health and CMV-seropositive. CDR3s leave out the opening cysteine and the closing phenylalanine or tryptophan. Each record gives: V gene, J gene, CDR3 protein.

TRBV2	TRBJ1-2	ASSDDGNERLYGYT
TRBV28	TRBJ1-3	ASSLGALSGNTIY
TRBV6-1	TRBJ1-5	ASSSGTGSQPQH
TRBV4-1	TRBJ2-3	ASSQAAGGERGTDTQY
TRBV10-3	TRBJ1-1	AISVGKQAF
TRBV12-5	TRBJ1-1	ASGQGQGNTEAF
TRBV5-1	TRBJ2-1	ASSLVVAGTEQF
TRBV4-1	TRBJ2-1	ASSQDPAGNYNEQF
TRBV12-5	TRBJ2-7	ASGLPSGLGFSYEQY
TRBV9	TRBJ2-7	ASSSGQGSYEQY
TRBV4-2	TRBJ1-4	ASSLGAPGKDEKLF
TRBV30	TRBJ1-5	AWSEGGKPQH
TRBV5-1	TRBJ2-7	ASSLAGTVSYEQY
TRBV6-4	TRBJ2-5	ASSDPPGQEQETQY
TRBV7-9	TRBJ1-2	ASSFNPGQGAWGYT
TRBV15	TRBJ2-7	ATSTRSGEGRTLYEQY
TRBV7-9	TRBJ2-7	ASRIDRAYEQY
TRBV6-4	TRBJ1-2	ASSEQGIDGYT